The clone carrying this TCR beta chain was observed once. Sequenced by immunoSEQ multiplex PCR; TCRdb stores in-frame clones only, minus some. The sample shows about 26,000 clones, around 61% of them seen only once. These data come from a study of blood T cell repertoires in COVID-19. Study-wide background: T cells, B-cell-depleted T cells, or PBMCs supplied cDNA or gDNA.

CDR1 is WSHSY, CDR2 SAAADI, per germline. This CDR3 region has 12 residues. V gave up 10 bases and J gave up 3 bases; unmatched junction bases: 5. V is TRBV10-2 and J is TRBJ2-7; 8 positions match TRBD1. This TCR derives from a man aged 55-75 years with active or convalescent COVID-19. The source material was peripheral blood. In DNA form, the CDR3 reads TGCGCCACCGCGACAGGGGTCTACGAGCAGTACTTC. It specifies CATATGVYEQYF.